The clone carrying this T cell receptor (beta chain) was seen more than once but under ten times. The data stem from a study of cytomegalovirus exposure and HLA in healthy donors. A multiplex PCR was run with 60 Vbeta primers and 13 Jbeta primers. Method: immunoSEQ multiplex PCR; TCRdb's copy keeps in-frame clones and lacks some. The sample has more than 95,000 clones, under 12% seen once; the top ten hold around 5%. This CDR3 is 14 amino acids long. From germline, CDR1 is SGHNT and CDR2 YYREEE (reference sequence). V was shortened by 0 bases and J by 4 bases, with 11 bases between the two germline ends. Donors in the study were healthy people who gave bone marrow.

The gene calls are TRBV5-4 and TRBJ2-7, with D possibly matching TRBD1 (5 bases). This receptor was identified in a woman aged 18-29 years in good health and CMV-seropositive. The sample taken for sequencing was PBMCs. This chain's CDR3 is CASSLDPTDYEQYF. The CDR3 DNA follows: TGTGCCAGCAGCTTGGACCCGACAGATTACGAGCAGTACTTC. The whole variable domain, remainder taken from reference TRBV5-4 and TRBJ2-7, is ETGVTQSPTHLIKTRGQQVTLRCSSQSGHNTVSWYQQALGQGPQFIFQYYREEENGRGNFPPRFSGLQFPNYSSELNVNALELDDSALYLCASSLDPTDYEQYFGPGTRLTVT.